Each of the 26 T cell receptor beta chains below was sequenced from the same sample in a study of glioma-infiltrating T cells. The iRepertoire nested amplicon-rescue multiplex PCR amplified TCR alpha and beta CDR3s from RNA. TCRdb reprocessed the multiplex PCR reads with MiXCR, giving one entry per CDR3 protein. This table holds 90,000 or so distinct CDR3 sequences, 40% found once. The source material was glioma tissue, nonneoplastic brain tissue, or PBMCs (not recorded which). These TCRs come from a human donor with low-grade glioma or glioblastoma, undergoing nonglioma brain surgery, or in good health (not recorded which).

To note about this clonotype: Just one base apart from a much larger clone, this may be a read error. The chain carries TRBV11-2 and TRBJ2-1, with D hard to call. CDR3 length: 15 residues. CDR1 SGHAT and CDR2 FQNNGV come from the germline V gene. The V end was cut by 5 bases, the J end by 4 bases, with 15 bases between. The DNA of the CDR3 is TGTGCCAGCAGCCTCACTCCCTCGGCTTACAATGAGCAGTTCTTC. Its protein product is CASSLTPSAYNEQFF.

At least ten counts were recorded for this clonotype. The chain links TRBV20-1 to TRBJ1-5; D might be TRBD1 (5 bases). Trimming removed 0 bases from V and 6 bases from J, with 15 bases in between. The CDR3 contains 15 residues. The germline V gene has CDR1 DFQATT and CDR2 SNEGSKA (reference sequence). This chain's CDR3 is CSARDLRGAGQPQHF. DNA of the CDR3: TGCAGTGCTAGAGATCTGAGAGGGGCAGGTCAGCCCCAGCATTTT.

This clonotype was counted many times. V gene TRBV20-1 combines with J gene TRBJ1-2; 7 bases map to TRBD1. J gave up 1 base and V 4 bases, and 3 bases lay outside the gene matches. Germline CDR1 reads DFQATT; CDR2 reads SNEGSKA (reference sequence). The CDR3 runs 13 residues. CDR3 in amino acids: CSAITGDNYGYTF. CDR3 nucleotides: TGCAGTGCTATTACAGGGGATAACTATGGCTACACCTTC.

In the case of this clonotype: Being one base from a much bigger clone, this may be a read error. The rearrangement joins TRBV29-1 to TRBJ2-3; 8 bases line up with TRBD1. The germline CDR1 and CDR2 sequences are SQVTM and ANQGSEA. The CDR3 has 14 residues. The chain's CDR3 is CNGRGTGNTDTQYF. The CDR3 DNA reads TGCAACGGACGGGGGACAGGCAACACAGATACGCAGTATTTT.

The chain employs TRBV4-2 and TRBJ1-3, with D uncertain. Germline assignment: CDR1 LGHNA and CDR2 YNFKEQ. V gave up 0 bases and J gave up 6 bases, with 15 bases separating them. The CDR3 length is 16 residues. The CDR3 protein is CASSQDLRDGVNTIYF. The CDR3 DNA reads TGTGCCAGCAGCCAAGATCTCCGTGACGGTGTAAACACCATATATTTT.

This chain connects TRBV2 to TRBJ2-7; D is unclear. V lost 3 bases and J 3 bases, leaving 15 bases between the germline ends. The CDR3 is made up of 15 amino acids. The germline CDR1 and CDR2 sequences are SNHLY and FYNNEI. The CDR3, as DNA: TGTGCCAGCAGTGATGAGGAGCCTATCGTCTACGAGCAGTACTTC. Translating gives CASSDEEPIVYEQYF.

Remarks on this clonotype: The conserved closing phenylalanine or tryptophan is absent in this CDR3, likely reflecting a read error. V is TRBV7-9 and J is TRBJ2-1, with a tentative D call TRBD1 (6 bases). V was shortened by 2 bases and J by 3 bases, with 11 bases between the two germline ends. The CDR3 sequence is 15 residues long. Germline V gene sequence: CDR1 SEHNR, CDR2 FQNEAQ (reference sequence). This CDR3 is CASSLRGSVYNEQFS. The CDR3 DNA is TGTGCCAGCAGCTTAAGGGGGTCGGTCTACAATGAGCAGTTCTCC.

Many counts were recorded for this clonotype. The genes are TRBV27 and TRBJ2-1; 14 nucleotides align to TRBD2. Losses at the gene ends were 5 bases for V and 5 bases for J; bases not matched to a gene: 8. The CDR3 sequence is 17 residues long. CDR1 is MNHEY, CDR2 SMNVEV, per germline (reference sequence). DNA of the CDR3: TGTGCCAGCAGTCCTTGGACTAGCGGGGGGTCTCACAATGAGCAGTTCTTC. Translation: CASSPWTSGGSHNEQFF.

V gene TRBV29-1 combines with J gene TRBJ2-1, with no clear D. With 4 bases removed from V and 7 bases from J, the gap between germline ends came to 5 bases. Germline V lookup: CDR1 SQVTM, CDR2 ANQGSEA. The CDR3 runs to 10 residues. Here the CDR3 DNA reads TGCAGCGTTGGGGTTAATGAGCAGTTCTTC. This encodes CSVGVNEQFF.

Regarding this clonotype: A much larger clone differs by one base, so this may be a read error. The chain carries TRBV5-1 and TRBJ2-1; possibly TRBD1 or TRBD2 for D (5 bases each). The V end was cut by 1 base, the J end by 13 bases, with 18 bases between. CDR1 and CDR2 from the germline V gene are SGHRS and YFSETQ. There are 14 residues in the CDR3. This chain's CDR3 is CASSLSSGYGTQFF. The CDR3 nucleotides are TGCGCCAGCAGCTTGTCCTCTGGTTACGGGACCCAGTTCTTC.

The J gene is TRBJ2-5, the V gene TRBV29-1; 7 bases map to TRBD2. The CDR3 consists of 15 residues. V shed 3 bases, J shed 3 bases, and the junction held 10 bases outside the gene matches. CDR1 is SQVTM and CDR2 is ANQGSEA in the germline V gene. The CDR3 reads CSVETSPIYKETQYF. In nucleotides, the CDR3 is TGCAGCGTTGAGACTAGCCCGATATACAAAGAGACCCAGTACTTC.

This clonotype came up many times. The chain recombines TRBV19 with TRBJ1-1; tentative D call: TRBD1 (6 bases). Deletions cut 6 bases from V and 6 bases from J, with 23 bases between. Germline V gives CDR1 LNHDA, CDR2 SQIVND (reference sequence). The CDR3 length is 16 residues. CDR3 protein: CASRTTGSARGAEAFF. The CDR3 DNA reads TGTGCCAGTAGGACGACAGGATCGGCCCGTGGGGCTGAAGCTTTCTTT.

A note on this clonotype: This could be a read error, since a much larger clone is one nucleotide away. The chain joins TRBV3-1 to TRBJ1-5; 8 bases are a match to TRBD1. The CDR3 runs to 15 residues. Germline V gene data show CDR1 as LGHDT and CDR2 as YNNKEL (reference sequence). The CDR3, as DNA: TGTGCCAGCAGCCAAGGAGGACAGGGCACCCAGCCCCACCATTTT. This codes for CASSQGGQGTQPHHF.

Note on this clonotype: With a much larger clone just one base away, this may be a read error. The gene calls are TRBV29-1 and TRBJ1-2, with TRBD1 identical over 7 bases. The CDR3 spans 13 residues. CDR1 is SQVTM, CDR2 ANQGSEA, per germline. The CDR3 spells CSIKGARDYGYAF. CDR3 coding DNA: TGCAGCATAAAGGGGGCGCGGGACTATGGCTACGCCTTC.

The chain combines TRBV7-2 with TRBJ2-7, with a weak D call TRBD1 (6 bases). This CDR3 has 14 amino acids. V was trimmed by 4 bases and J by 2 bases, leaving 12 bases between them. Germline V gives CDR1 SGHTA, CDR2 FQGNSA. The CDR3 nucleotides are TGTGCCAGCAGCTCCCGGGACAACGCCTACGAGCAGTACTTC. Translating it yields CASSSRDNAYEQYF.

As regards this clonotype: A much bigger clone sits one base away, suggesting this may be a read error. The CDR3 does not end in the conserved phenylalanine or tryptophan, so this is likely a read error. The chain links TRBV29-1 to TRBJ2-7, with a possible D match to TRBD1 (8 bases). This CDR3 is 12 amino acids long. Germline CDR1 reads SQVTM; CDR2 reads ANQGSEA. The CDR3 DNA follows: TGCAGTATAGAACAGGGGGGGGACGAGCAGTACTCC. It translates to CSIEQGGDEQYS.

This clonotype was seen at least ten times. The V gene is TRBV7-2, the J gene TRBJ2-3; TRBD2 is a possible D gene (5 bases). CDR1 and CDR2 (germline): SGHTA, FQGNSA. V shed 2 bases and J shed 0 bases, with 12 bases lying between them. The length of the CDR3 is 16 residues. Here the CDR3 reads CASSLSRTPSTDTQYF. The CDR3 region has the DNA TGTGCCAGCAGCTTATCCAGGACTCCTAGCACAGATACGCAGTATTTT. The variable domain in full, completed from reference TRBV7-2 and TRBJ2-3, reads GAGVSQSPSNKVTEKGKDVELRCDPISGHTALYWYRQSLGQGLEFLIYFQGNSAPDKSGLPSDRFSAERTGGSVSTLTIQRTQQEDSAVYLCASSLSRTPSTDTQYFGPGTRLTVL.

This clonotype was detected many times. J is TRBJ2-6 and V is TRBV24-1; TRBD1 is a possible D gene (6 bases). The CDR3 sequence is 16 residues long. Germline CDR1 and CDR2: KGHDR and SFDVKD. V was trimmed by 4 bases and J by 2 bases, leaving 11 bases between them. In nucleotides, the CDR3 is TGTGCCACCAGTGACCCAACAGGGACTGGGGCCAACGTCCTGACTTTC. This sequence encodes CATSDPTGTGANVLTF.

This clonotype was observed at least ten times. CDR3 nucleotide sequence: TGTGCCAGCAGTTCCATTACAGGGGTTCGTGCAGGTGAGCAGTTCTTC. Translated, it gives CASSSITGVRAGEQFF. The chain recombines TRBV12-3 or TRBV12-4 with TRBJ2-1; TRBD1 matches 7 bases. The CDR3 runs to 16 residues. V dropped 4 bases and J dropped 9; count of bases not matched to a gene: 15.

Comments on this clonotype: Lacking the conserved final phenylalanine or tryptophan, this CDR3 likely reflects a read error. The rearrangement links TRBV4-2 to TRBJ1-1; a weak D match, TRBD1 (5 bases). Trimming took off 6 bases at V and 4 bases at J, with 15 bases between the two ends. The CDR3 extends over 14 amino acids. Germline CDR1 is LGHNA and CDR2 is YNFKEQ. The CDR3 region is CASRIGTESTEAFL. In DNA, the CDR3 is TGTGCCAGCAGGATCGGGACGGAGAGCACTGAAGCTTTCCTT.

Comment on this clonotype: The CDR3 ends on some other residue instead of the conserved phenylalanine or tryptophan, so this is likely a read error. This chain uses TRBV2 with TRBJ1-2; unclear D gene. The CDR3 covers 15 residues. Trimming stripped 7 bases from V and 8 bases from J, with 23 bases between. Germline V gene data show CDR1 as SNHLY and CDR2 as FYNNEI. CDR3: CASTQGNPRTLGYTL. CDR3 DNA: TGTGCCAGCACCCAAGGAAACCCGAGGACGCTAGGCTACACCCTC.

This clonotype was counted at least ten times. This rearrangement joins TRBV5-1 to TRBJ1-5; D gene uncertain. Germline CDR1 reads SGHRS; CDR2 reads YFSETQ. The CDR3 spans 15 residues. V was clipped by 0 bases and J by 3 bases, with 10 bases between them. The CDR3 DNA is TGCGCCAGCAGCTTGGATAGCCCCTCCAATCAGCCCCAGCATTTT. Translating gives CASSLDSPSNQPQHF.

To note about this clonotype: Lacking the conserved final phenylalanine or tryptophan, this CDR3 likely reflects a read error. It is unclear where the CDR3 begins or ends on the DNA, so no DNA is shown, and the CDR3 is as TCRdb lists it. V is TRBV20-1 and J is TRBJ1-1; TRBD1, the table's D call, was not compared with the DNA. Both ends counted, the CDR3 spans 14 residues. In germline, CDR1 is DFQATT, CDR2 SNEGSKA (reference sequence). The CDR3 loop reads CSASKRGRDTEALS.

This clonotype was recorded many times. This chain links TRBV25-1 with TRBJ2-3; 9 bases map to TRBD1. The J segment lost 1 base and the V segment lost 6 bases, leaving 5 bases of the junction unmatched. CDR1 and CDR2 from the germline V gene are MGHDK and SYGVNS. CDR3 length: 15 amino acids. The CDR3 DNA is TGTGCCAGCAGCAGGACAGGGGCGGGCACAGATACGCAGTATTTT. This translates into CASSRTGAGTDTQYF.

The gene calls are TRBV7-9 and TRBJ2-3; D not certain. The CDR3 has 14 amino acids. Trimming removed 4 bases at V and 1 base at J, with 9 bases between. Germline V gene sequence: CDR1 SEHNR, CDR2 FQNEAQ (reference sequence). The CDR3 spells CASSSTSRTDTQYF. The CDR3, as DNA: TGTGCCAGCAGCTCGACGAGCCGCACAGATACGCAGTATTTT.

This clonotype appeared many times. The rearrangement uses TRBV10-3 and TRBJ2-6; 7 nucleotides match TRBD1. The trim removed 6 bases at V and 1 base at J, leaving 6 bases unmatched. Germline CDR1 and CDR2: ENHRY and SYGVKD. The CDR3 runs to 16 residues. CDR3: CAISPGQRSGANVLTF. The DNA of the CDR3 is TGTGCCATCAGCCCGGGACAGAGGTCTGGGGCCAACGTCCTGACTTTC.